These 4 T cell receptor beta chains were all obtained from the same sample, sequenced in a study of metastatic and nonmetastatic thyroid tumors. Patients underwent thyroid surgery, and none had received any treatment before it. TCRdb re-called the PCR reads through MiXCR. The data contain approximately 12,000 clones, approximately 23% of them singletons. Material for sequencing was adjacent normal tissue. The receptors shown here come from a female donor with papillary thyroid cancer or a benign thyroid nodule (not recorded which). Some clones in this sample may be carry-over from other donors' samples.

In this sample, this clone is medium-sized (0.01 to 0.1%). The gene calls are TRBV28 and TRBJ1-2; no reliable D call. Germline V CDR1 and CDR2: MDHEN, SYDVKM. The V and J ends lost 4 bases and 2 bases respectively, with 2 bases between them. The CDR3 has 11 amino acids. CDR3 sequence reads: CASSSNYGYTF. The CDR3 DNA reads TGTGCCAGCAGTTCCAACTATGGCTACACCTTC.

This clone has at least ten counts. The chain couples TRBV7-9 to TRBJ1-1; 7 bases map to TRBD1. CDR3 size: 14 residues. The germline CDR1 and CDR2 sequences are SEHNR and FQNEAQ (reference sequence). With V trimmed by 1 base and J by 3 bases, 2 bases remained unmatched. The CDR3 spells CASSLGQGYTEAFF. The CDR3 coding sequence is TGTGCCAGCAGCTTAGGACAGGGATACACTGAAGCTTTCTTT.

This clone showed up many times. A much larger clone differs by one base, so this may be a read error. CDR3 sequence (DNA): TGTGCCGGCAGCTCATTAGACTCCCCCTGGGAGCAGTACTTC. The encoded protein is CAGSSLDSPWEQYF. This rearrangement joins TRBV7-2 to TRBJ2-7; D not certain. CDR1 SGHTA and CDR2 FQGNSA come from the germline V gene. CDR3 length: 14 amino acids.

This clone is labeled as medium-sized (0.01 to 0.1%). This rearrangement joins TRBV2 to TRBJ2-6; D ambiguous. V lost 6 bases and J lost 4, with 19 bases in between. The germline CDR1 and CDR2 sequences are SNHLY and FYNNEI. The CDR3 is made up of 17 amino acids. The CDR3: CASSPGPDFSGANVLTF. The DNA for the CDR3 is TGTGCCAGCAGCCCCGGGCCGGATTTTTCCGGGGCCAACGTCCTGACTTTC.